This TCR beta chain was captured in a study of cytomegalovirus exposure and HLA in healthy donors. Study summary: Around 85 million unique TCR sequences came from HLA-typed donors in an early release.

There are 13 residues in the CDR3. CDR1 and CDR2 from the germline V gene are LNHDA and SQIVND (reference sequence). Germline trimming cut 6 bases from V and 8 bases from J; bases unmatched to any gene: 5. As regards this clone: Its matching antigen is unknown.

A multiplex PCR was run with 60 Vbeta primers and 13 Jbeta primers. Profiled with immunoSEQ multiplex PCR; TCRdb holds only in-frame clones, not every one. The sample lists fewer than 250,000 clones, more than 80% occurring once. Study-level points and caveats: A later analysis linked more than 15,000 TCR beta sequences to HLA alleles at 0.05 false discovery rate. In a later analysis, TCR beta V- and J-gene trimming showed a link to a missense DCLRE1C variant. HLA-A and HLA-B allele assignments for most subjects were reportedly predicted accurately using TCR beta sequences.

The J gene is TRBJ2-4, the V gene TRBV19; 9 bases fit TRBD1. The sample comprised PBMCs. This clonotype was sampled from a man aged 25-45 years in good health and CMV-seronegative. The CDR3 region is CASRETGGDIQYF. The CDR3 region has the DNA TGTGCCAGTAGAGAGACAGGGGGAGACATTCAGTACTTC.